The rows below give T cell receptor beta chains drawn from one sample of a study of CD8+CD57+ T cells in acquired aplastic anemia. One entry per CDR3 protein results from TCRdb running MiXCR on the reads. The sample holds approximately 190,000 distinct CDR3 sequences; 40% to 55% are singletons and the top ten take approximately 9.4%. The sample comprised sorted CD4+, CD8+, or CD8+CD57+ T cells (not recorded which) from PBMCs. The receptors shown here come from a human donor with aplastic anemia. The CDR3 runs from the conserved cysteine through the conserved F or W. The D gene is left open where the match is weak. Clone size appears in some rows only: once, few, many, or a class for an expanded clone.

TRBJ2-2 16 TRBV5-1 - - CASSLAGSSLTGELFF TGCGCCAGCAGCTTGGCCGGGTCTAGCCTCACCGGGGAGCTGTTTTTT
TRBJ2-3 11 TRBV12-3/TRBV12-4 - - CASSFSGTQYF TGTGCCAGCAGTTTCTCTGGTACGCAGTATTTT
TRBJ1-2 14 TRBV12-3/TRBV12-4 - - CASSPGGGSGGYTF TGTGCCAGCAGTCCTGGGGGAGGGTCAGGAGGCTACACCTTC
TRBJ2-5 13 TRBV5-1 many - CASSPQAQETQYF TGCGCCAGCAGCCCTCAAGCTCAAGAGACCCAGTACTTC
TRBJ2-5 15 TRBV12-3/TRBV12-4 - TRBD2 CASNLAGGRGETQYF TGTGCCAGCAACCTAGCGGGGGGGCGTGGAGAGACCCAGTACTTC
TRBJ2-5 12 TRBV29-1 once - CSVERGGETQYF TGCAGCGTGGAGAGGGGTGGAGAGACCCAGTACTTC
TRBJ1-1 13 TRBV19 - - CASRNRVSTEAFF TGTGCCAGTAGGAACAGGGTATCCACTGAAGCTTTCTTT
TRBJ2-7 12 TRBV2 many TRBD2 CATGTSTYEQYF TGTGCCACCGGGACTAGTACCTACGAGCAGTACTTC
TRBJ2-3 16 TRBV19 many TRBD1 CASSTDRGLATDTQYF TGTGCCAGTAGTACGGACAGGGGGCTGGCCACAGATACGCAGTATTTT
TRBJ1-6 15 TRBV30 - TRBD1 CACNRGSSYNSPLHF TGTGCCTGTAACAGGGGAAGCTCCTATAATTCACCCCTCCACTTT
TRBJ1-1 14 TRBV20-1 many - CSASRGRPNTEAFF TGCAGTGCTAGCCGAGGGAGGCCGAACACTGAAGCTTTCTTT
TRBJ2-7 12 TRBV29-1 - TRBD2 CSVRGGSYEQYF TGCAGCGTTCGGGGAGGGTCCTACGAGCAGTACTTC
TRBJ2-1 15 TRBV7-9 many - CASSPPGSGEDEQFF TGTGCCAGCAGCCCCCCCGGATCCGGGGAGGATGAGCAGTTCTTC
TRBJ2-5 17 TRBV5-8 many TRBD2 CASSPGLAGGEQETQYF TGTGCCAGCAGCCCGGGACTAGCGGGAGGGGAGCAAGAGACCCAGTACTTC
TRBJ2-7 14 TRBV7-8 - - CASSLGGRVDEQYF TGTGCCAGCAGCTTAGGTGGCAGGGTCGACGAGCAGTACTTC
TRBJ2-7 14 TRBV7-2 many TRBD1 CASSPVTGSYEQYF TGTGCCAGCAGCCCGGTGACAGGGTCCTACGAGCAGTACTTC
TRBJ2-2 17 TRBV2 - - CASQGPQGCANTGELFF TGTGCCAGCCAGGGTCCCCAGGGCTGTGCGAACACCGGGGAGCTGTTTTTT
TRBJ1-3 14 TRBV19 once - CATRVGGTGNTIYF TGTGCCACCAGGGTGGGGGGAACTGGAAACACCATATATTTT
TRBJ1-2 16 TRBV29-1 - - CSVEDWGGINSYGYTF TGCAGCGTTGAAGATTGGGGGGGCATTAATAGCTATGGCTACACCTTC
TRBJ1-6 15 TRBV19 - - CASSILQDTNSPLHF TGTGCCAGTAGTATATTGCAGGATACGAATTCACCCCTCCACTTT
TRBJ1-1 19 TRBV10-2 many TRBD1 CASSGGLRDRASQNTEAFF TGCGCCAGCAGTGGAGGCCTCCGGGACAGGGCTTCCCAAAACACTGAAGCTTTCTTT
TRBJ2-7 12 TRBV2 medium-sized - CASRVASYEQYF TGTGCCAGCAGGGTAGCGAGCTACGAGCAGTACTTC
TRBJ2-5 14 TRBV5-4 - TRBD2 CASSLTSGEETQYF TGTGCCAGCAGCTTGACTAGCGGGGAAGAGACCCAGTACTTC
TRBJ2-7 13 TRBV7-9 - TRBD1 CGDPGTGDYGQYF TGTGGCGACCCCGGGACAGGGGATTACGGGCAGTACTTC
TRBJ1-1 14 TRBV19 - - CASMETERNTEAFF TGTGCCAGTATGGAGACAGAACGCAACACTGAAGCTTTCTTT
TRBJ1-2 14 TRBV5-1 many - CASSFLQTGGGYTF TGCGCCAGCAGCTTCTTACAAACAGGAGGAGGCTACACCTTC
TRBJ1-1 12 TRBV24-1 - TRBD1 CATSDETGLAFF TGTGCCACCAGTGATGAGACAGGGTTAGCTTTCTTT
TRBJ2-7 13 TRBV5-8 - - CASSLRQYYEQYF TGTGCCAGCAGCTTGAGACAGTACTACGAGCAGTACTTC
TRBJ1-1 15 TRBV5-1 many TRBD1 CASSTRTGSVTEAFF TGCGCCAGCAGCACGCGGACAGGCTCGGTCACTGAAGCTTTCTTT
TRBJ2-5 14 TRBV7-9 - - CASSPDRAGETQYF TGTGCCAGCAGTCCCGACAGAGCTGGAGAGACCCAGTACTTC
TRBJ2-1 14 TRBV20-1 - - CSAKDSSSYNQQFF TGCAGTGCTAAAGACAGTAGCTCCTACAATCAGCAGTTCTTC
TRBJ2-7 11 TRBV9 - - CASSIRAEQYF TGTGCCAGCAGCATCCGGGCCGAGCAGTACTTC
TRBJ2-7 18 TRBV29-1 - - CSVAHLSSLAISSYEQYF TGCAGCGTTGCCCACCTCAGCAGCTTGGCAATTTCCTCCTACGAGCAGTACTTC
TRBJ2-5 15 TRBV3-1 many - CASSRQGPLQETQYF TGTGCCAGCAGCCGCCAGGGACCATTACAAGAGACCCAGTACTTC
TRBJ1-1 11 TRBV2 - - CASKPNTEAFF TGTGCCAGCAAACCGAACACTGAAGCTTTCTTT
TRBJ1-6 14 TRBV18 few TRBD1 CASSYGTDNSPLHF TGTGCCAGCTCGTACGGGACAGATAATTCACCCCTCCACTTT
TRBJ1-5 10 TRBV29-1 - - CSVGNEPQHF TGCAGCGTTGGAAATGAGCCCCAGCATTTT
TRBJ2-5 14 TRBV15 few TRBD1 CATSLGQGEETQYF TGTGCCACCAGCTTGGGACAGGGAGAAGAGACCCAGTACTTC
TRBJ2-1 12 TRBV9 - - CASGATYDEQFF TGTGCCAGCGGCGCGACCTACGATGAGCAGTTCTTC
TRBJ1-5 15 TRBV11-2 - - CASSSKAQGTQPQHF TGTGCCAGCAGCTCCAAGGCACAGGGCACTCAGCCCCAGCATTTT
TRBJ1-5 14 TRBV25-1 - TRBD1 CASSYGTGGQPQHF TGTGCCAGCAGTTACGGGACAGGTGGGCAGCCCCAGCATTTT
TRBJ1-3 15 TRBV15 - TRBD1 CATSSWTGIGNTIYF TGTGCCACCAGCAGTTGGACAGGGATAGGAAACACCATATATTTT
TRBJ2-1 13 TRBV24-1 once - CACDDRSYNEQFF TGTGCCTGCGATGATAGGTCCTACAATGAGCAGTTCTTC
TRBJ2-5 14 TRBV27 few - CASRNTRDWETQYF TGTGCCAGCAGGAATACAAGGGATTGGGAGACCCAGTACTTC
TRBJ2-5 14 TRBV2 - TRBD1 CASRVTGVQETQYF TGTGCCAGCAGAGTGACAGGGGTGCAAGAGACCCAGTACTTC
TRBJ2-3 13 TRBV24-1 - - CATSDWSRASQYF TGTGCCACCAGTGATTGGAGTCGAGCTTCGCAGTATTTT
TRBJ2-7 11 TRBV25-1 - TRBD1 CAAQGAGEQYF TGTGCCGCACAGGGGGCGGGTGAGCAGTACTTC
TRBJ1-2 12 TRBV20-1 - - CSGGSTRRGYTF TGCAGTGGCGGCAGTACCAGACGTGGCTACACCTTC